These T cell receptor beta chains were read from a single sample in a study. TCRdb analysed the 5' RACE reads with MiXCR anew, one entry per CDR3 protein. This sample has some 12,000 distinct CDR3 sequences, with more than 40% found just once. The sequenced material came from tumor-infiltrating naive CD4+ T cells sorted from the breast tumor. The receptors were gathered from a female donor with breast cancer. The CDR3 runs from the conserved cysteine through the conserved F or W. The order of the fields is clone size, J gene, V gene, D gene, CDR3 DNA, CDR3 protein. D genes are given only for firm matches. Where a row states a size, it is once, few, many or the class of an expanded clone; other rows omit it.

.,TRBJ2-5,TRBV18,.,TGTGCCAGCTCACCACCGTCATGGCAAGAGACCCAGTACTTC,CASSPPSWQETQYF
few,TRBJ1-1,TRBV6-2/TRBV6-3,TRBD1,TGTGCCAGCAGATCCCGCAGGGGGACGGGAGGTAAAAACACTGAAGCTTTCTTT,CASRSRRGTGGKNTEAFF
few,TRBJ1-1,TRBV20-1,.,TGCAGTGCCAAACCCCCTTGGGGGGAGAACACTGAAGCTTTCTTT,CSAKPPWGENTEAFF
.,TRBJ1-1,TRBV11-2,.,TGTGCCAGCAGCTTACGTCCGGGCACTGAAGCTTTCTTT,CASSLRPGTEAFF
.,TRBJ2-1,TRBV11-2,.,TGTGCCAGCGCAGAGACAAGTTTAAATGAGCAGTTCTTC,CASAETSLNEQFF
.,TRBJ2-5,TRBV11-2,TRBD2,TGTGCCAGCAGCATAAGCGGGGGAATAGAGACCCAGTACTTC,CASSISGGIETQYF
.,TRBJ2-7,TRBV15,.,TGTGCCACCAGCAGACTAGAGAGAGACTACGAGCAGTACTTC,CATSRLERDYEQYF
.,TRBJ1-5,TRBV12-3/TRBV12-4,.,TGTGCCAGCAGTTTCAGGTTGGACAATCAGCCCCAGCATTTT,CASSFRLDNQPQHF
medium-sized,TRBJ1-5,TRBV6-2/TRBV6-3,.,TGTGCCAGCACCCCTCGGGGGGGTATGAATCAGCCCCAGCATTTT,CASTPRGGMNQPQHF
once,TRBJ1-1,TRBV7-2,TRBD1,TGTGCCAGCAGCTTAGATCCAGGGGGGATCACTGAAGCTTTCTTT,CASSLDPGGITEAFF
few,TRBJ2-1,TRBV7-3,TRBD2,TGTGCCAGCAGCGTCACTAGCGGGCGGAACAATGAGCAGTTCTTC,CASSVTSGRNNEQFF
.,TRBJ1-2,TRBV15,.,TGTGCCACCAGCGTAGGGACGCCCAACTATGGCTACACCTTC,CATSVGTPNYGYTF
few,TRBJ2-6,TRBV4-2,.,TGTGCCAGCAGCCAAGACTCCGTTGGAGCTGGGGCCAACGTCCTGACTTTC,CASSQDSVGAGANVLTF
.,TRBJ2-1,TRBV7-7,.,TGTGCCAGCAGCTCGAGCGCAGGGGCGGAGTACAATGAGCAGTTCTTC,CASSSSAGAEYNEQFF
few,TRBJ1-1,TRBV6-6,.,TGTGCCAGCAGGGTCCTACAGAACCGCCCTGAAGCTTTCTTT,CASRVLQNRPEAFF
.,TRBJ1-2,TRBV29-1,.,TGCAGCGTTGAAACTCAAGGGGTTCCCACTCCTAATGGCTACACCTTC,CSVETQGVPTPNGYTF
few,TRBJ1-5,TRBV12-3/TRBV12-4,.,TGTGCCAGCAGTGGCAGGGTACTTCAGCCCCAGCATTTT,CASSGRVLQPQHF
.,TRBJ2-7,TRBV6-2/TRBV6-3,.,TGTGCCAGCAGTTACTCGGCAGGACACTACGAGCAGTACTTC,CASSYSAGHYEQYF
.,TRBJ2-3,TRBV12-3/TRBV12-4,.,TGTACCAGCAGCCTAGAGACCCGCGCAGATACGCAGTATTTT,CTSSLETRADTQYF
few,TRBJ1-1,TRBV20-1,.,TGCAGTGTATACAGGGCCACTGAAGCTTTCTTT,CSVYRATEAFF
few,TRBJ2-3,TRBV2,TRBD2,TGTGCCAGCAGTGAAGCCTCCCCGGGACTAGCGGGAGGGGCTAGCACAGATACGCAGTATTTT,CASSEASPGLAGGASTDTQYF
few,TRBJ1-1,TRBV20-1,TRBD1,TGCAGTGCTAGGGGGACAGAGAGACCGAACACTGAAGCTTTCTTT,CSARGTERPNTEAFF
few,TRBJ1-1,TRBV12-3/TRBV12-4,.,TGTGCCAGCAGTCCTGGACAGAACACTGAAGCTTTCTTT,CASSPGQNTEAFF
.,TRBJ2-2,TRBV20-1,TRBD2,TGCAGTGCTGGGACTAGCGGGAGGTTAGGCACCGGGGAGCTGTTTTTT,CSAGTSGRLGTGELFF
few,TRBJ1-5,TRBV12-3/TRBV12-4,.,TGTGCCAGCAGTTTTGCAGGGGACCATCAGCCCCAGCATTTT,CASSFAGDHQPQHF
.,TRBJ1-6,TRBV18,.,TGTGCCAGCTCAACGTCGGGACGGACTTATAATTCACCCCTCCACTTT,CASSTSGRTYNSPLHF
.,TRBJ2-5,TRBV20-1,.,TGCAGTGCTAGGTCGTCAGCGGAGACCCAGTACTTC,CSARSSAETQYF
medium-sized,TRBJ2-1,TRBV5-1,TRBD2,TGCGCCAGCAGCTTGGGGGGGACTAGCTCCTACAATGAGCAGTTCTTC,CASSLGGTSSYNEQFF
.,TRBJ2-6,TRBV5-6,.,TGCGCCAGCAGTACAGCTACCCCTGGGGCCAACGTCCTGACTTTC,CASSTATPGANVLTF
few,TRBJ2-3,TRBV10-3,.,TGTGCCATCAGCCACGACTCTCAGGATACGCAGTATTTT,CAISHDSQDTQYF